This TCR beta chain was sequenced for a study of T cell responses to AZD1222 COVID-19 vaccine. Study as a whole: Researchers grouped second doses given at about 4 or about 12 weeks into one pool.

Produced via immunoSEQ multiplex PCR; TCRdb's table is partial and in-frame only. The table records about 120,000 clones, about 90% of them present only once. Germline lookup yields CDR1 LGHNA and CDR2 YNFKEQ. The CDR3 loop spans 12 amino acids. The V and J ends lost 4 bases and 6 bases respectively, with 9 bases between them. The study's findings and limits: Donor demographics were predominantly white British with a female majority; clonal diversity may be underestimated.

This clone occurred a few times. Its antigen is as yet unknown. The sequence was obtained from an adult in good health. The specimen comprised peripheral blood, sampled on day 0 of AZD1222 vaccination. The rearrangement joins TRBV4-2 to TRBJ1-1; D is unresolved. CDR3: CASSPGVPEAFF. The DNA of the CDR3 is TGTGCCAGCAGCCCCGGGGTCCCTGAAGCTTTCTTT.